Described below is a single T cell receptor beta chain sequence and its context. Its matching antigen is unknown. Produced via immunoSEQ multiplex PCR; TCRdb's table is partial and in-frame only. This sample carries just under 95,000 clones, roughly 80% of them seen once, and the ten largest clones take roughly 6.8%. Sample time point: baseline, week 1 (first vaccination visit). Indicated treatment: pre-vaccination baseline after standard-of-care therapy. This specimen comes from a study of a mutant IDH1 vaccine in newly diagnosed glioma. Points from the study as a whole: Pseudoprogression seemed unlinked to shifts in top peripheral T cell clonotypes.

This receptor was obtained from a woman in her forties or fifties with glioma. The input for sequencing was PBMCs, taken from a glioma patient treated with radiotherapy, temozolomide or both.

In DNA form, the CDR3 reads TGCGCCAGCAGCTTAGGGGCCGTTCGGGGTAGTCATGGCTACACCTTC. Its protein product is CASSLGAVRGSHGYTF. J is TRBJ1-2 and V is TRBV5-1; a possible D gene is TRBD1 (5 bases). CDR3 length: 16 residues. The V end was cut by 2 bases, the J end by 6 bases, with 20 bases between. Germline V lookup: CDR1 SGHRS, CDR2 YFSETQ.